This TCR beta chain was sequenced in a study of blood T cell repertoires in COVID-19. There are 13 residues in the CDR3. CDR1 MNHEY and CDR2 SVGEGT come from the germline V gene. The ends were cut back, 0 bases at V and 9 bases at J, with 9 bases in the middle. The table came from immunoSEQ multiplex PCR; TCRdb's copy has only in-frame clones and leaves some out. The data hold some 250,000 clones, with approximately 91% observed a single time. The material sequenced was PBMCs or T cells enriched from blood (not recorded which). The receptor was derived from a woman in her thirties or forties with acute COVID-19. The rearrangement links TRBV6-2 or TRBV6-3 to TRBJ2-1, with no clear D. The CDR3 sequence is CASSYSSVTEQFF. CDR3 DNA: TGTGCCAGCAGTTACTCGTCGGTCACTGAGCAGTTCTTC.